These 26 T cell receptor beta chains came from one sample sequenced in a study of lymphopenia after photon versus proton radiotherapy. The protocol was immunoSEQ multiplex PCR, while the TCRdb copy is restricted to in-frame clones and leaves out a portion. Seen here are roughly 30,000 clones, 80% to 90% observed once, and the top ten hold around 47%. Material: peripheral blood, obtained from a patient treated with proton-based radiotherapy. These receptors were obtained from a woman in her fifties or sixties with cholangiocarcinoma. Some clones in this sample may be carry-over from other donors' samples.

The chain joins TRBV27 to TRBJ1-3, with 8 bases matching TRBD1. Germline CDR1 MNHEY, CDR2 SMNVEV (reference sequence). V was pared by 6 bases and J by 7 bases, with 8 bases of the junction left unmatched. The CDR3 is 14 residues long. This CDR3 reads CASRRTGSANTIYF. DNA for the CDR3: TGTGCCAGCAGGAGGACAGGGTCGGCGAACACCATATATTTT.

The chain couples TRBV7-9 to TRBJ2-3; D gene uncertain. The germline V gene has CDR1 SEHNR and CDR2 FQNEAQ (reference sequence). This CDR3 region has 14 residues. The V gene lost 1 base and the J gene lost 4 bases, with 9 bases spanning the gap. The CDR3 nucleotides are TGTGCCAGCAGCTTAGGTTCGGGCGCAGATACGCAGTATTTT. Amino acid sequence: CASSLGSGADTQYF.

CDR3 in DNA: TGTGCCAGCAGCCCGAACTCTGGGGGGCCTTGGTACACTGAAGCTTTCTTT. Translated: CASSPNSGGPWYTEAFF. The rearrangement uses TRBV7-3 and TRBJ1-1; D is perhaps TRBD1 (6 bases). Trimming removed 5 bases at V and 3 bases at J, with 22 bases between. The CDR3 totals 17 residues. Germline CDR1 and CDR2: SGHTA and FQGTGA.

This clone occurred once. The chain links TRBV18 to TRBJ1-1, with D maybe TRBD1 (5 bases). Germline V gene data show CDR1 as KGHSH and CDR2 as LQKENI. This CDR3 is built from 17 residues. The ends were cut back, 5 bases at V and 1 base at J, with 20 bases in the middle. CDR3 in amino acids: CASSSSQFEGTNTEAFF. CDR3 DNA: TGTGCCAGCTCATCTTCTCAATTTGAGGGGACGAACACTGAAGCTTTCTTT.

The chain uses TRBV4-1 and TRBJ1-2, with TRBD1 matching over 7 bases. J gave up 12 bases and V 0 bases, and 10 bases lay outside the gene matches. The germline CDR1 and CDR2 sequences are MGHRA and YSYEKL. This CDR3 has 14 residues. The CDR3 DNA follows: TGCGCCAGCAGCCAAGAAGGGGGCGGGCTGAGGGACACCTTC. Amino acid sequence: CASSQEGGGLRDTF.

The V and J genes are TRBV18 and TRBJ2-5, with 7 positions matching TRBD1. The end of the DNA fits TRBJ2-7 better, so the J call may be wrong. CDR1 is KGHSH and CDR2 is LQKENI in the germline V gene. CDR3 length equals 13 residues. CDR3 sequence reads: CASSRQGIYEQYF. The DNA of the CDR3 is TGTGCCAGCTCACGACAGGGTATCTACGAGCAGTACTTC.

The V call is TRBV19, the J call TRBJ1-3; 8 bases match TRBD1. Germline trimming cut 3 bases from V and 3 bases from J; bases unmatched to any gene: 7. Germline CDR1 reads LNHDA; CDR2 reads SQIVND (reference sequence). This CDR3 has 16 residues. The CDR3 DNA is TGTGCCAGTAGTATCCTCCGGACAGGGCGTGGAAACACCATATATTTT. This gives the protein CASSILRTGRGNTIYF.

The chain recombines TRBV28 with TRBJ2-7; TRBD1 matches 9 bases. The V gene end was trimmed by 4 bases and the J gene end by 5 bases; junction bases not matched to a gene: 9. The CDR3 is made up of 15 amino acids. The germline V gene has CDR1 MDHEN and CDR2 SYDVKM. DNA of the CDR3: TGTGCCAGCAGTTCAGGGGGGACAGGGATGCACGAGCAGTACTTC. This gives the protein CASSSGGTGMHEQYF.

The V and J genes are TRBV6-5 and TRBJ1-1; D gene ambiguous. CDR1 and CDR2 from the germline V gene are MNHEY and SVGAGI. CDR3 length: 11 amino acids. The CDR3 protein is CVVWGYTEAFF. The CDR3 DNA reads TGTGTCGTGTGGGGTTACACTGAAGCTTTCTTT.

The chain links TRBV2 to TRBJ1-1, with D maybe TRBD1 (6 bases). Trimming took 9 bases from V and 1 from J, leaving 21 bases between them. CDR1 is SNHLY and CDR2 is FYNNEI in the germline V gene. CDR3 length: 16 amino acids. CDR3 sequence (DNA): TGTGCCAGGACGATATTCGGGGGCGTTTGGAACACTGAAGCTTTCTTT. This sequence encodes CARTIFGGVWNTEAFF.

This chain connects TRBV6-5 to TRBJ2-7; no reliable D call. The germline V gene encodes CDR1 MNHEY and CDR2 SVGAGI. This CDR3 is built from 15 residues. Trimming stripped 2 bases from V and 2 bases from J, with 13 bases between. CDR3 sequence reads: CASSYRAFKAYEQYF. CDR3 coding DNA: TGTGCCAGCAGTTACAGGGCTTTTAAGGCCTACGAGCAGTACTTC.

The CDR3 nucleotides read TGTGCCAGCAGCTTAGTCTTAGCACATGAGCAGTTCTTC. Translating gives CASSLVLAHEQFF. The genes are TRBV7-6 and TRBJ2-1, with D hard to call. Germline CDR1 reads SGHVS; CDR2 reads FNYEAQ. This CDR3 spans 13 amino acids. Trimming took off 1 base at V and 8 bases at J, with 9 bases between the two ends.

This chain links TRBV11-3 with TRBJ2-1; a weak D match, TRBD1 (5 bases). The CDR3 extends over 15 amino acids. Deletions cut 0 bases from V and 2 bases from J, with 8 bases between. Germline CDR1 SGHNT, CDR2 YENEEA. The CDR3 reads CASSLDGATYNEQFF. The CDR3 DNA sequence: TGTGCCAGCAGCTTAGATGGGGCCACCTACAATGAGCAGTTCTTC.

This clone was observed a single time. The chain links TRBV11-1 to TRBJ2-7; D call uncertain. The CDR3 has 15 residues. The ends were cut back, 0 bases at V and 7 bases at J, with 16 bases in the middle. The germline V gene encodes CDR1 SGHAT and CDR2 FQDESV (reference sequence). The CDR3 protein is CASSLAYLDPREQYF. The CDR3 DNA follows: TGTGCCAGCAGCTTAGCCTACCTGGACCCCCGAGAGCAGTACTTC.

The rearrangement uses TRBV9 and TRBJ2-1, with a possible D match to TRBD1 (6 bases). CDR3 length: 13 residues. With 4 bases removed from V and 8 bases from J, the gap between germline ends came to 13 bases. Germline CDR1 SGDLS, CDR2 YYNGEE. In DNA, the CDR3 is TGTGCCAGCAGCACGGGACATAGAGATGAGCAGTTCTTC. This translates into CASSTGHRDEQFF. Using reference TRBV9 and TRBJ2-1 for the parts outside the CDR3, the full variable domain is DSGVTQTPKHLITATGQRVTLRCSPRSGDLSVYWYQQSLDQGLQFLIQYYNGEERAKGNILERFSAQQFPDLHSELNLSSLELGDSALYFCASSTGHRDEQFFGPGTRLTVL.

The gene calls are TRBV11-2 and TRBJ2-5; tentatively, D is TRBD1 (6 bases). The CDR3 totals 15 residues. Trimming shortened V by 6 bases and J by 4 bases, and 18 bases separated the two germline ends. Germline CDR1 reads SGHAT; CDR2 reads FQNNGV. The CDR3 region is CASRPRDRNRETQYF. CDR3 sequence (DNA): TGTGCCAGCAGACCGAGAGACAGGAATAGAGAGACCCAGTACTTC.

This chain joins TRBV9 and TRBJ1-3, with D unclear. The CDR3 sequence is 15 residues long. V gave up 0 bases and J gave up 0 bases, with 7 bases separating them. Germline CDR1 reads SGDLS; CDR2 reads YYNGEE. CDR3 coding DNA: TGTGCCAGCAGCGTAGCAGGTTACTCTGGAAACACCATATATTTT. It encodes CASSVAGYSGNTIYF.

This sequence joins TRBV2 and TRBJ1-3; TRBD1 matches at 7 bases. The CDR3 loop spans 14 amino acids. V was pared by 3 bases and J by 6 bases, with 5 bases of the junction left unmatched. Per germline, CDR1 SNHLY and CDR2 FYNNEI. CDR3 protein: CASSENRGVNTIYF. The CDR3 DNA reads TGTGCCAGCAGTGAGAACAGGGGAGTAAACACCATATATTTT.

This chain connects TRBV7-2 to TRBJ2-7; either TRBD1 or TRBD2 may fit D (5 bases each). The germline gives CDR1 SGHTA, CDR2 FQGNSA. The V end lost 5 bases, the J end lost 6 bases, and 17 bases lay between the germline ends. This CDR3 is built from 14 residues. The CDR3 reads CASSPGTLWVEQYF. DNA of the CDR3: TGTGCCAGCAGCCCGGGGACCCTCTGGGTCGAGCAGTACTTC.

The chain combines TRBV29-1 with TRBJ2-1; D perhaps matches TRBD2 (6 bases). Per germline, CDR1 SQVTM and CDR2 ANQGSEA. This CDR3 region has 16 residues. Trimming pared 5 bases from V and 4 bases from J, leaving 21 bases between. CDR3 residues: CSVSDWGDVGYNEQFF. The CDR3 coding sequence is TGCAGCGTTTCAGATTGGGGGGACGTGGGGTACAATGAGCAGTTCTTC.

This clone has just one count. This sequence joins TRBV4-2 and TRBJ2-7, with D maybe TRBD2 (6 bases). Trimming cost V 1 base and J 2 bases, with 12 bases left between them. Germline CDR1 LGHNA, CDR2 YNFKEQ. This CDR3 comprises 15 residues. The CDR3 is CASSQASDYAYEQYF. Written as DNA, the CDR3 is TGTGCCAGCAGCCAAGCCTCGGACTACGCCTACGAGCAGTACTTC.

The chain recombines TRBV6-1 with TRBJ2-1; possibly TRBD1 for D (5 bases). Trimming cost V 6 bases and J 5 bases, with 14 bases left between them. The CDR3 runs 14 residues. From germline, CDR1 is MNHNS and CDR2 SASEGT. CDR3 loop: CASRRTNQNNEQFF. As DNA, the CDR3 is TGTGCCAGCAGAAGGACAAACCAGAACAATGAGCAGTTCTTC.

The V call is TRBV9, the J call TRBJ2-1, with D perhaps TRBD1 or TRBD2 (5 bases each). V lost 4 bases and J 2 bases, leaving 13 bases between the germline ends. CDR1 is SGDLS, CDR2 YYNGEE, per germline. The CDR3 loop spans 15 amino acids. The CDR3 is CASSPRGDPYNEQFF. The CDR3 bases are TGTGCCAGCAGCCCCCGTGGGGACCCCTACAATGAGCAGTTCTTC.

This chain joins TRBV7-6 and TRBJ2-7; TRBD1 aligns across 11 bases. The trim removed 4 bases at V and 2 bases at J, leaving 4 bases unmatched. The germline gives CDR1 SGHVS, CDR2 FNYEAQ. CDR3 length: 15 amino acids. The CDR3 region is CASSSPGQGAYEQYF. CDR3 in DNA: TGTGCCAGCAGCTCGCCGGGACAGGGGGCCTACGAGCAGTACTTC.

The rearrangement uses TRBV11-2 and TRBJ2-5; TRBD2 might be the D (6 bases). Germline V gene sequence: CDR1 SGHAT, CDR2 FQNNGV. Trimming took 5 bases from V and 0 from J, leaving 16 bases between them. This CDR3 region has 16 residues. CDR3 nucleotide sequence: TGTGCCAGCAGCCGCTCGGGGGTACAGTACCAAGAGACCCAGTACTTC. It codes for CASSRSGVQYQETQYF.

The V call is TRBV29-1, the J call TRBJ2-5; D remains ambiguous. The germline V and J ends were trimmed by 4 bases and 2 bases, with 2 bases remaining between them. The CDR3 totals 10 residues. CDR1 and CDR2 from the germline V gene are SQVTM and ANQGSEA. The CDR3 nucleotides are TGCAGCGTTGGGCAAGAGACCCAGTACTTC. Amino acids: CSVGQETQYF. The whole variable domain, remainder taken from reference TRBV29-1 and TRBJ2-5, is SAVISQKPSRDICQRGTSLTIQCQVDSQVTMMFWYRQQPGQSLTLIATANQGSEATYESGFVIDKFPISRPNLTFSTLTVSNMSPEDSSIYLCSVGQETQYFGPGTRLLVL.